This T cell receptor (beta chain) was identified during a study of neoadjuvant nivolumab and ipilimumab in lung cancer. Regarding the study as a whole: TCR richness and clonality were higher in tumors than adjacent uninvolved lung. Pathologic regression was not significantly tied to TCR clonality. Only two of four nivolumab-treated tumors gained richness and clonality by surgery. Blood richness before therapy tracked richness in tumors resected after neoadjuvant therapy.

On this clone: Its antigen is not known.

TCRdb keeps only in-frame clones here, not all; method: immunoSEQ multiplex PCR. This sample has about 20,000 clones; more than 75% occur once, and the top ten carry roughly 7.1%. Germline V lookup: CDR1 MNHEY, CDR2 SVGAGI. This CDR3 is built from 15 residues. V trimming: 5 bases; J trimming: 6 bases; junction bases outside the gene matches: 3. This clonotype was obtained from an adult with non-small cell lung cancer. Specimen: tumor tissue, collected after neoadjuvant nivolumab, alone or with ipilimumab, at or shortly before surgery. The chain uses TRBV6-5 and TRBJ2-2, with TRBD2 identical over 13 bases. The CDR3 region is CASSPGLAGAGELFF. In DNA, the CDR3 is TGTGCCAGCAGTCCTGGACTAGCGGGGGCCGGGGAGCTGTTTTTT.